The sequence of this T cell receptor beta chain was determined in a study of blood T cell repertoires in COVID-19. Study information: PBMCs, B-cell-depleted T cells, or T cells provided the cDNA or gDNA that made up the material.

Generated by immunoSEQ multiplex PCR, the TCRdb table keeps only in-frame clones and is missing some. Seen here are approximately 330,000 clones, approximately 90% observed once, and the top ten hold roughly 8.9%. Enrolled during active infection, Seattle patients were then followed longitudinally. Germline-derived CDR1 and CDR2 are KGHDR and SFDVKD. V gave up 2 bases and J gave up 7 bases, with 17 bases separating them. The CDR3 is 16 amino acids. The TCR originated in a man younger than 45 with COVID-19, enrolled during active disease. The sequenced sample consisted of peripheral blood. The chain employs TRBV24-1 and TRBJ1-5; D might be TRBD1 (5 bases). In nucleotides, the CDR3 is TGTGCCACCAGTGATTCCAACCAGGGTAACGGGCAGCCCCAGCATTTT. As protein: CATSDSNQGNGQPQHF.